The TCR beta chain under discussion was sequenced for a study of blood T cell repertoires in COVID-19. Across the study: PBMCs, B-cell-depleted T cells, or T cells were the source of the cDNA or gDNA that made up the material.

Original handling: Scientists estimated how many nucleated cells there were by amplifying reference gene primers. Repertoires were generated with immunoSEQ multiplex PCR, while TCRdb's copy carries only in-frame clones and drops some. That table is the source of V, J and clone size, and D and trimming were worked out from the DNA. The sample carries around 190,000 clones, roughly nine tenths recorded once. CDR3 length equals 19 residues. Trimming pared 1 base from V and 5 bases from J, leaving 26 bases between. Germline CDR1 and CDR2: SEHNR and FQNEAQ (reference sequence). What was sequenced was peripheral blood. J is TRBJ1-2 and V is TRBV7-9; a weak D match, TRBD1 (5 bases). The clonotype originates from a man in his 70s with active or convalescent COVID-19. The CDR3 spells CASSLDPGVWAEGNYGYTF. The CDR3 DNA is TGTGCCAGCAGCTTAGACCCGGGGGTATGGGCAGAGGGCAATTATGGCTACACCTTC.